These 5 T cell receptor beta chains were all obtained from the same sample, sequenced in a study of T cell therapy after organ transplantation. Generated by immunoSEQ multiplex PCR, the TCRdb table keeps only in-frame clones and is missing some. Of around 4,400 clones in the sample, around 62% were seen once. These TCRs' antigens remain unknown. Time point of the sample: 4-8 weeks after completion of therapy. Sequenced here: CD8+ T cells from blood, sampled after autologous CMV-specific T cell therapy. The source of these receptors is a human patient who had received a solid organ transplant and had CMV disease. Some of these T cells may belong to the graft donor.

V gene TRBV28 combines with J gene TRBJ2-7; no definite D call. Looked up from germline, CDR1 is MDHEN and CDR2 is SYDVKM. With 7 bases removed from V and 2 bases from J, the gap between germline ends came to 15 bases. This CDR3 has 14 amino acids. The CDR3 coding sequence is TGTGCCAGCATTGATGAGACGGTCCCCTACGAGCAGTACTTC. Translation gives CASIDETVPYEQYF. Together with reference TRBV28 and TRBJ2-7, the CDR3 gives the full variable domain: DVKVTQSSRYLVKRTGEKVFLECVQDMDHENMFWYRQDPGLGLRLIYFSYDVKMKEKGDIPEGYSVSREKKERFSLILESASTNQTSMYLCASIDETVPYEQYFGPGTRLTVT.

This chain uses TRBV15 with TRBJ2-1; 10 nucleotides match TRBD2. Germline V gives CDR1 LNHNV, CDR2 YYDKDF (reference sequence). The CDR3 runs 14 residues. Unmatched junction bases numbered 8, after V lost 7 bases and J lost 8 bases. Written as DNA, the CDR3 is TGTGCCACCACGGAGCGGGAGGGATGCTATGAGCAGTTCTTC. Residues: CATTEREGCYEQFF.

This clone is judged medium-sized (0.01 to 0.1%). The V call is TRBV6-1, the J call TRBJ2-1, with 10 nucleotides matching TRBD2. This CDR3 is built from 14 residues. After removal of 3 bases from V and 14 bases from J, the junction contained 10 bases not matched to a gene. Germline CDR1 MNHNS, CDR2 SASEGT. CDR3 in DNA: TGTGCCAGCAGTGATTCCTTCCTAGCGGGAGAGGAGTTCTTC. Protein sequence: CASSDSFLAGEEFF.

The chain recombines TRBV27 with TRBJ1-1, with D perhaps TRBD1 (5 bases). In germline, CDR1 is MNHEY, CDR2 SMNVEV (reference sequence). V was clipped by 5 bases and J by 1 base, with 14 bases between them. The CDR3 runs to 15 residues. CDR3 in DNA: TGTGCCAGCAGTGCGGGCGGGGCTGGGAACACTGAAGCTTTCTTT. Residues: CASSAGGAGNTEAFF.

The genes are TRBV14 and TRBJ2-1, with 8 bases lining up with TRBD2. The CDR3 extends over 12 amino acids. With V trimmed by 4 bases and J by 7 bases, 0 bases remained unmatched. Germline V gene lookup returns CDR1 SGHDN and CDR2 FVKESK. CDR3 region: CASSRGGNEQFF. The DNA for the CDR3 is TGTGCCAGCAGCCGCGGGGGGAATGAGCAGTTCTTC.